A single sample is the source of the 4 T cell receptor beta chains below, sequenced in a study of PD-1 blockade in classical Hodgkin lymphoma. Repertoires were generated with immunoSEQ multiplex PCR, while TCRdb's copy carries only in-frame clones and drops some. Of about 20,000 clones listed, 75% to 90% are singletons. The patients all showed relapse after autologous stem cell transplantation, while their brentuximab vedotin exposure varied. The source material was peripheral blood mononuclear cells (PBMCs), sampled at baseline. These receptors were collected from a human donor with classical Hodgkin lymphoma.

V is TRBV2 and J is TRBJ2-7, with TRBD2 as a possible D gene (5 bases). The CDR3 loop spans 13 amino acids. CDR1 SNHLY and CDR2 FYNNEI come from the germline V gene. With 8 bases removed from V and 3 bases from J, the gap between germline ends came to 14 bases. The DNA of the CDR3 is TGTGCCAGCGGAGTTAGGGAGTACTACGAGCAGTACTTC. Translating it yields CASGVREYYEQYF.

The genes are TRBV6-5 and TRBJ1-1, with TRBD1 matching 7 bases. This CDR3 spans 13 amino acids. Trimming took 6 bases from V and 3 from J; bases not matched to a gene: 4. Germline-derived CDR1 and CDR2 are MNHEY and SVGAGI. The CDR3 region is CASSPDRYTEAFF. The DNA of the CDR3 is TGTGCCAGCAGCCCGGACAGGTACACTGAAGCTTTCTTT.

The chain uses TRBV9 and TRBJ2-5, with D unresolved. The germline V gene has CDR1 SGDLS and CDR2 YYNGEE. The CDR3 extends over 13 amino acids. With 1 base removed from V and 3 bases from J, the gap between germline ends came to 7 bases. CDR3 coding DNA: TGTGCCAGCAGCGTACAGGCGGAAGAGACCCAGTACTTC. Its protein product is CASSVQAEETQYF. Based on the CDR3 plus reference TRBV9 and TRBJ2-5, the full variable domain is DSGVTQTPKHLITATGQRVTLRCSPRSGDLSVYWYQQSLDQGLQFLIQYYNGEERAKGNILERFSAQQFPDLHSELNLSSLELGDSALYFCASSVQAEETQYFGPGTRLLVL.

The chain combines TRBV13 with TRBJ2-7; TRBD1 matches 7 bases. J lost 3 bases, V lost 5 bases, and 7 bases had no gene match. In germline, CDR1 is PRHDT, CDR2 FYEKMQ (reference sequence). This CDR3 is 14 amino acids long. CDR3 nucleotide sequence: TGTGCCAGCAGCCGGGGACAGTTGAACTACGAGCAGTACTTC. It translates to CASSRGQLNYEQYF.